This TCR beta chain was profiled in a study of cytomegalovirus exposure and HLA in healthy donors. With 60 Vbeta and 13 Jbeta primers, the PCR was carried out. The protocol was immunoSEQ multiplex PCR, while the TCRdb copy is restricted to in-frame clones and leaves out a portion. Of about 55,000 clones in the sample, roughly 85% were seen once. The sample holds one count of this clone. No antigen is known for it. Study conclusions and caveats: TCR beta V- and J-gene trimming, according to a later analysis, was linked to a missense DCLRE1C variant. Data from an earlier analysis indicated that most TCR beta V segments were productive either about 87% or about 30% of the time.

The specimen sequenced was PBMCs. This receptor was identified in a man between 25 and 39 years old in good health and CMV-seronegative.

For the CDR3, the DNA is TGCGCCAGCAGCTTTATCGGGGAGCTCACAGATACGCAGTATTTT. Amino acid sequence: CASSFIGELTDTQYF. The V gene is TRBV5-1, the J gene TRBJ2-3; the D gene is possibly TRBD2 (5 bases). Germline V CDR1 and CDR2: SGHRS, YFSETQ. Deletions cut 2 bases from V and 2 bases from J, with 12 bases between. The CDR3 is made up of 15 amino acids. Looking up the rest from reference TRBV5-1 and TRBJ2-3 gives the full variable domain: KAGVTQTPRYLIKTRGQQVTLSCSPISGHRSVSWYQQTPGQGLQFLFEYFSETQRNKGNFPGRFSGRQFSNSRSEMNVSTLELGDSALYLCASSFIGELTDTQYFGPGTRLTVL.